This record looks at one T cell receptor beta chain sequence and its context. Its antigen remains unidentified. This specimen comes from a study of T cell repertoires in cytomegalovirus infection. The overall study: CMV epitopes that were recently identified and HLA-C-restricted were used alongside well-studied HLA-B-restricted ones. CMV infection plus the matching HLA type was flagged by public TCR beta signatures.

TCRdb recomputed calls from the reads with MiXCR, one row per CDR3 protein. The repertoire holds approximately 910,000 distinct CDR3 sequences, with approximately 31% as singletons. The CDR3 loop spans 18 amino acids. V dropped 0 bases and J dropped 5; count of bases not matched to a gene: 9. CDR1 and CDR2 from the germline V gene are MNHNY and SVGAGI (reference sequence). Findings and limits, study-wide: HLA-C-restricted CMV clonotypes gave the most frequent clonotype in two of eight donors. Using cumulative public TCR beta family frequency, the authors identified those who carried CMV together with the relevant HLA.

The source was cultured CD8+ T cells from PBMCs, collected from culture after CMV antigen stimulation. The receptor was isolated from a human donor in good health (CMV status not recorded). Some clones in this sample may be carry-over from other donors' samples. This chain links TRBV6-6 with TRBJ2-3; 12 bases align to TRBD2. The DNA of the CDR3 is TGTGCCAGCAGTTACTCGGAGGGGACTAGCGGGCCGCGAGATACGCAGTATTTT. This codes for CASSYSEGTSGPRDTQYF.